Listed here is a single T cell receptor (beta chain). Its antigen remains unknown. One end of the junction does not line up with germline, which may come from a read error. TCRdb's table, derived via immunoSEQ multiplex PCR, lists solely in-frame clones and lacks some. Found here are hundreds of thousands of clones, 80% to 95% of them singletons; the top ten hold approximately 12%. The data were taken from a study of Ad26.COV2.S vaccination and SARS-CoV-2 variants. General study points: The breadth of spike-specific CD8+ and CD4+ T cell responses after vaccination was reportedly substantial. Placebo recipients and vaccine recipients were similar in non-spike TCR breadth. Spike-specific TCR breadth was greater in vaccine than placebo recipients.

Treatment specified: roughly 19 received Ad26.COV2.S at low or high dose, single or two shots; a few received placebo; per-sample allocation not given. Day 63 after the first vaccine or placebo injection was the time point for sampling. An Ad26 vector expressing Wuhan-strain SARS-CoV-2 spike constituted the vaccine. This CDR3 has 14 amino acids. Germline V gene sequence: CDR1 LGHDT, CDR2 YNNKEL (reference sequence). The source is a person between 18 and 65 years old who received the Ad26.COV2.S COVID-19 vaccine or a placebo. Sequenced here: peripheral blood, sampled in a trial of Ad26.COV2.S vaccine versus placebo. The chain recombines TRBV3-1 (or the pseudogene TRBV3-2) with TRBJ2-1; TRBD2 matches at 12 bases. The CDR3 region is CASSPTSGSSYGIF. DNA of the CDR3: TGTGCCAGCAGCCCGACTAGCGGGAGTAGTTATGGTATCTTC.